What follows are 14 T cell receptor beta chains derived from one specimen sequenced in a study of cytomegalovirus exposure and HLA in healthy donors. Primers: 60 Vbeta forward and 13 Jbeta reverse. Assay: immunoSEQ multiplex PCR; the TCRdb copy retains only in-frame clones and omits some. The table has roughly 130,000 clones, roughly 85% seen once. Specimen: PBMCs. Receptor source: a boy aged 5-17 years in good health and CMV-seronegative.

The CDR3 spells CAWRRGQYTF. Here the CDR3 DNA reads TGTGCCTGGAGAAGGGGGCAGTACACCTTC. The chain combines TRBV30 with TRBJ1-2; 7 bases fit TRBD1. Trimming cost V 3 bases and J 11 bases; bases outside gene matches: 3. From germline, CDR1 is GTSNPN and CDR2 SVGIG (reference sequence). This CDR3 contains 10 residues. Together with reference TRBV30 and TRBJ1-2, the CDR3 gives the full variable domain: SQTIHQWPATLVQPVGSPLSLECTVEGTSNPNLYWYRQAAGRGLQLLFYSVGIGQISSEVPQNLSASRPQDRQFILSSKKLLLSDSGFYLCAWRRGQYTFGSGTRLTVV.

J is TRBJ1-2 and V is TRBV7-9; no definite D call. This CDR3 is 13 amino acids long. The germline CDR1 and CDR2 sequences are SEHNR and FQNEAQ (reference sequence). V was cut by 5 bases and J by 2 bases, with 9 bases left in between. Written as DNA, the CDR3 is TGTGCCAGCAGCGAGAGGAGCAACTATGGCTACACCTTC. It translates to CASSERSNYGYTF.

For the CDR3, the DNA is TGTGCCAGCAGCTCCCACCATCTAGCGGGAGGACCCTTGTACGAGCAGTACTTC. Translating it yields CASSSHHLAGGPLYEQYF. V usage is TRBV7-9 and J usage is TRBJ2-7; 11 bases align to TRBD2. The V segment lost 4 bases and the J segment 4 bases; nucleotides outside the gene matches: 15. The CDR3 is made up of 18 amino acids. From germline, CDR1 is SEHNR and CDR2 FQNEAQ (reference sequence). The full variable domain, with the rest looked up from reference TRBV7-9 and TRBJ2-7, is DTGVSQNPRHKITKRGQNVTFRCDPISEHNRLYWYRQTLGQGPEFLTYFQNEAQLEKSRLLSDRFSAERPKGSFSTLEIQRTEQGDSAMYLCASSSHHLAGGPLYEQYFGPGTRLTVT.

The V and J genes are TRBV7-8 and TRBJ2-1; 8 bases are a match to TRBD2. CDR3 length equals 15 residues. Germline CDR1 SGHVS, CDR2 FQNEAQ. Unmatched junction bases numbered 11, after V lost 6 bases and J lost 7 bases. The CDR3 sequence: CASRSTSGSSNEQFF. For the CDR3, the DNA is TGTGCCAGCAGGTCTACTAGCGGATCGTCGAATGAGCAGTTCTTC.

The J gene is TRBJ2-7, the V gene TRBV6-4, with D unclear. The CDR3 has 11 amino acids. CDR1 is MRHNA, CDR2 SNTAGT, per germline. Trimming took 10 bases from V and 5 from J, leaving 12 bases between them. Written as DNA, the CDR3 is TGTGCCACTATGCCAAAGAACGAGCAGTACTTC. Translating gives CATMPKNEQYF.

The chain's CDR3 is CSVETGVSGNTIYF. DNA of the CDR3: TGCAGCGTAGAGACAGGGGTCTCTGGAAACACCATATATTTT. The genes are TRBV29-1 and TRBJ1-3; TRBD1 aligns across 8 bases. CDR3 length equals 14 residues. V lost 6 bases, J lost 0 bases, and 4 bases stayed unmatched. Germline V gene sequence: CDR1 SQVTM, CDR2 ANQGSEA.

In nucleotides, the CDR3 is TGTGCCAGCAGTGAATCGGTCAGTGCAGGGGGATACACAGATACGCAGTATTTT. Amino acids: CASSESVSAGGYTDTQYF. The V and J genes are TRBV6-1 and TRBJ2-3; 7 nucleotides line up with TRBD1. V lost 2 bases to trimming and J lost 2 bases; unmatched junction nucleotides: 13. This CDR3 comprises 18 residues. Germline V gives CDR1 MNHNS, CDR2 SASEGT.

The CDR3 region is CASCTGTGGELFF. The CDR3 bases are TGTGCCAGTTGCACAGGGACGGGCGGGGAGCTGTTTTTT. V is TRBV6-6 and J is TRBJ2-2, with D perhaps TRBD1 (6 bases). Germline CDR1 is MNHNY and CDR2 is SVGAGI (reference sequence). Between the trimmed V and J ends, which lost 9 bases and 7 bases, there was a span of 15 bases. The CDR3 length is 13 residues.

V gene TRBV11-2 combines with J gene TRBJ2-5, with 9 bases that match TRBD1. The last part of the DNA fits TRBJ2-7 better; the J call may be wrong. CDR3 length equals 14 residues. Germline V gives CDR1 SGHAT, CDR2 FQNNGV. CDR3: CASGGRTGVHEQYF. DNA of the CDR3: TGTGCCAGCGGCGGTCGGACAGGGGTCCACGAGCAGTACTTC.

The chain is built from TRBV30 and TRBJ2-3; TRBD2 agrees at 7 bases. Germline CDR1 and CDR2: GTSNPN and SVGIG (reference sequence). The CDR3 extends over 13 amino acids. Germline trimming cut 2 bases from V and 1 base from J; bases unmatched to any gene: 0. CDR3 nucleotide sequence: TGTGCCTGGAGTCGGGGGGGCACAGATACGCAGTATTTT. It yields the protein CAWSRGGTDTQYF.

The rearrangement uses TRBV27 and TRBJ2-2; D possibly corresponds to TRBD1 (6 bases). The germline V gene has CDR1 MNHEY and CDR2 SMNVEV (reference sequence). Between the trimmed V and J ends, which lost 2 bases and 5 bases, there was a span of 18 bases. The CDR3 covers 17 residues. The CDR3 is CASSLTFGGYPTGELFF. The CDR3 DNA reads TGTGCCAGCAGTTTAACCTTTGGGGGCTACCCGACCGGGGAGCTGTTTTTT.

This chain links TRBV19 with TRBJ1-5; unclear D gene. The CDR3 runs to 15 residues. From germline, CDR1 is LNHDA and CDR2 SQIVND (reference sequence). V lost 1 base to trimming and J lost 3 bases, with 10 bases between them. This CDR3 is CASSIVEGSNQPQHF. The CDR3 DNA reads as TGTGCCAGTAGTATAGTAGAGGGATCCAATCAGCCCCAGCATTTT.

The chain uses TRBV5-6 and TRBJ2-1; 8 bases agree with TRBD1. The V and J ends lost 2 bases and 7 bases, in that order; junction bases with no gene match: 8. The germline gives CDR1 SGHDT, CDR2 YYEEEE. The CDR3 runs to 15 residues. Written as DNA, the CDR3 is TGTGCCAGCAGCTTAATGCAGGGGGCGCTGAATGAGCAGTTCTTC. Its protein is CASSLMQGALNEQFF.

This clone was found a few times. The chain uses TRBV6-5 and TRBJ1-2; 8 nucleotides match TRBD1. Germline loops: CDR1 MNHEY, CDR2 SVGAGI. This CDR3 is built from 13 residues. V shed 5 bases and J 4 bases; nucleotides not matched to a gene: 3. The CDR3 is CASSRTGLYGYTF. CDR3 in DNA: TGTGCCAGCAGTCGGACAGGGCTCTATGGCTACACCTTC.